This T cell receptor beta chain originates from a study of T cell clonality in common variable immunodeficiency. This clone was detected many times. Its antigen remains unidentified. Study-wide findings and caveats: Compared with controls, CVID subjects had fewer shared TCRbeta clones. Links between repertoire features and CVID complications were heterogeneity-limited. Fewer deletions and N-nucleotide insertions were reportedly seen in common variable immunodeficiency TCR beta sequences. TCRbeta clonality was increased in CVID versus healthy controls.

Sequencing used immunoSEQ multiplex PCR; TCRdb keeps in-frame clones, though not all of them. Sampling found about 42,000 clones, none seen once. This clonotype was obtained from a human donor with common variable immunodeficiency. Source material: peripheral blood mononuclear cells.

The part of the CDR3 DNA that was read is TGCGCCAGCAGCGCGAACCTACTAGCGGGGAGCTCCTACGAG. Translated, it gives CASSANLLAGSSYE. The whole CDR3 protein is CASSANLLAGSSYEQYF. The chain employs TRBV5-1 and TRBJ2-7, with TRBD2 matching 10 bases. The read is 3 residues too short to cover the CDR3 end, so that end is filled in from the germline J gene. The CDR3 is made up of 17 amino acids. V dropped 4 bases and J dropped 0; count of bases not matched to a gene: 10. CDR1 is SGHRS, CDR2 YFSETQ, per germline.